A single sample gave rise to the 6 T cell receptor beta chains below, sequenced in a study of a mutant IDH1 vaccine in newly diagnosed glioma. The assay was immunoSEQ multiplex PCR, and TCRdb's table has in-frame clones only and misses some. The sample yields about 40,000 clones, approximately 93% seen once. Antigens for these TCRs are unknown. The sample's time point: week 5, during vaccination. Vaccinated patients received 300 ug of mutant IDH1 20-mer peptide per dose, with topical imiquimod. The sample was PBMCs, taken from a glioma patient whose treatment included an IDH1 peptide vaccine. These TCRs come from a middle-aged man with glioma.

This clone rates as medium-sized (0.01 to 0.1%). The genes are TRBV4-2 and TRBJ1-2; D possibly corresponds to TRBD1 (6 bases). V was pared by 2 bases and J by 2 bases, with 12 bases between. The CDR3 spans 15 residues. The V gene's germline CDR1 is LGHNA and CDR2 YNFKEQ. The CDR3 sequence is CASSQRGQANYGYTF. In nucleotides, the CDR3 is TGTGCCAGCAGCCAACGGGGGCAGGCGAACTATGGCTACACCTTC.

In nucleotides, the CDR3 is TGTGCCAGCAGCTTAGACTCGACAGGGGGCTCTTACTTC. Its translation is CASSLDSTGGSYF. This chain connects TRBV7-9 to TRBJ2-5; 10 bases are shared with TRBD1. CDR1 and CDR2 (germline): SEHNR, FQNEAQ (reference sequence). V lost 1 base to trimming and J lost 14 bases; unmatched junction nucleotides: 7. The CDR3 sequence is 13 residues long.

The rearrangement links TRBV6-4 to TRBJ2-2, with 7 bases aligning to TRBD2. Germline CDR1 MRHNA, CDR2 SNTAGT. V lost 2 bases to trimming and J lost 3 bases; unmatched junction nucleotides: 0. The CDR3 is made up of 14 amino acids. This CDR3 reads CASSDGRDTGELFF. The CDR3 coding sequence is TGTGCCAGCAGTGACGGGAGGGACACCGGGGAGCTGTTTTTT.

The CDR3 DNA reads as TGTGCCAGCAGCCCGGACGTACTGAACACTGAAGCTTTCTTT. Its translation: CASSPDVLNTEAFF. The rearrangement links TRBV5-4 to TRBJ1-1; no definite D call. This CDR3 region has 14 residues. Trimming removed 4 bases at V and 0 bases at J, with 10 bases between. Germline V CDR1 and CDR2: SGHNT, YYREEE (reference sequence).

The V call is TRBV5-5, the J call TRBJ1-1; D is uncertain. This CDR3 spans 17 amino acids. CDR1 is SGHKS and CDR2 is YYEKEE in the germline V gene (reference sequence). Trimming shortened V by 0 bases and J by 0 bases, and 15 bases separated the two germline ends. The CDR3 protein is CASSLDMSIEVNTEAFF. The CDR3 DNA reads TGTGCCAGCAGCTTGGATATGAGTATAGAGGTGAACACTGAAGCTTTCTTT. Based on the CDR3 plus reference TRBV5-5 and TRBJ1-1, the full variable domain is DAGVTQSPTHLIKTRGQQVTLRCSPISGHKSVSWYQQVLGQGPQFIFQYYEKEERGRGNFPDRFSARQFPNYSSELNVNALLLGDSALYLCASSLDMSIEVNTEAFFGQGTRLTVV.

Only one count was recorded for this clone. The chain is built from TRBV29-1 and TRBJ2-4; the match to TRBD2 covers 8 bases. V gave up 1 base and J gave up 7 bases; unmatched junction bases: 6. Per germline, CDR1 SQVTM and CDR2 ANQGSEA. The CDR3 has 14 residues. CDR3 bases: TGCAGCGTTGAAGCCCCGGGGGGGGGCAACATTCAGTACTTC. This translates into CSVEAPGGGNIQYF.